These 10 T cell receptor beta chains were sequenced from one sample in a study of blood T cell repertoires in COVID-19. The assay was immunoSEQ multiplex PCR, and TCRdb's table has in-frame clones only and misses some. The table shows tens of thousands of clones, with 70% to 85% occurring only once. Material: peripheral blood. The receptors originated from a man between 65 and 80 years old with acute or convalescent COVID-19.

The J gene is TRBJ2-5, the V gene TRBV4-2, with TRBD2 matching over 10 bases. Germline trimming cut 0 bases from V and 0 bases from J; bases unmatched to any gene: 19. The CDR3 consists of 22 residues. Looked up from germline, CDR1 is LGHNA and CDR2 is YNFKEQ. CDR3 protein: CASSQDRAVAGGPPRYQETQYF. The CDR3 nucleotides read TGTGCCAGCAGCCAAGATAGGGCGGTAGCGGGGGGCCCGCCTCGATACCAAGAGACCCAGTACTTC.

This clone was recorded a few times. The chain recombines TRBV2 with TRBJ1-6, with a weak D call TRBD1 (5 bases). The V and J ends lost 4 bases and 6 bases respectively, with 13 bases between them. The CDR3 length is 15 residues. Looked up from germline, CDR1 is SNHLY and CDR2 is FYNNEI. In DNA form, the CDR3 reads TGTGCCAGCAGTGGGGACTTGGGGCCTAATTCACCCCTCCACTTT. Translated, it gives CASSGDLGPNSPLHF. Complete variable domain (other parts from reference TRBV2 and TRBJ1-6): EPEVTQTPSHQVTQMGQEVILRCVPISNHLYFYWYRQILGQKVEFLVSFYNNEISEKSEIFDDQFSVERPDGSNFTLKIRSTKLEDSAMYFCASSGDLGPNSPLHFGNGTRLTVT.

The V call is TRBV5-1, the J call TRBJ1-1; D is undetermined. Germline V CDR1 and CDR2: SGHRS, YFSETQ. The CDR3 loop spans 13 amino acids. V dropped 0 bases and J dropped 10 bases, with 13 bases sitting between them. The CDR3 coding sequence is TGCGCCAGCAGCTTGGTTGGAGGGCAGGTAGCTTTCTTT. Protein sequence: CASSLVGGQVAFF.

This clone was seen a single time. The rearrangement joins TRBV19 to TRBJ2-3; TRBD1 agrees at 7 bases. The length of the CDR3 is 15 residues. The J segment lost 4 bases and the V segment lost 10 bases, leaving 14 bases of the junction unmatched. Germline V gene sequence: CDR1 LNHDA, CDR2 SQIVND (reference sequence). The CDR3 is CATPIRGQRADTQYF. The CDR3 nucleotides are TGTGCCACTCCTATTAGGGGACAGAGGGCAGATACGCAGTATTTT.

CDR3 in amino acids: CASSTGGQDTGELFF. The DNA for the CDR3 is TGTGCCAGCAGCACGGGGGGACAGGATACCGGGGAGCTGTTTTTT. The chain couples TRBV7-6 to TRBJ2-2; D might be TRBD1 (8 bases). CDR1 and CDR2 from the germline V gene are SGHVS and FNYEAQ. The CDR3 loop spans 15 amino acids. The germline V and J ends were trimmed by 5 bases and 5 bases, with 15 bases remaining between them. The full variable domain, with the rest looked up from reference TRBV7-6 and TRBJ2-2, is GAGVSQSPRYKVTKRGQDVALRCDPISGHVSLYWYRQALGQGPEFLTYFNYEAQQDKSGLPNDRFSAERPEGSISTLTIQRTEQRDSAMYRCASSTGGQDTGELFFGEGSRLTVL.

This rearrangement joins TRBV11-3 to TRBJ2-3, with D uncertain. V lost 1 base and J lost 1, with 6 bases in between. There are 14 residues in the CDR3. From germline, CDR1 is SGHNT and CDR2 YENEEA. The CDR3 sequence is CASSLASGTDTQYF. The CDR3 coding sequence is TGTGCCAGCAGCTTAGCTTCAGGCACAGATACGCAGTATTTT. Together with reference TRBV11-3 and TRBJ2-3, the CDR3 gives the full variable domain: EAGVVQSPRYKIIEKKQPVAFWCNPISGHNTLYWYLQNLGQGPELLIRYENEEAVDDSQLPKDRFSAERLKGVDSTLKIQPAELGDSAVYLCASSLASGTDTQYFGPGTRLTVL.

This clone was seen a handful of times. The chain recombines TRBV19 with TRBJ2-7; 7 bases fit TRBD1. The CDR3 runs to 13 residues. V lost 4 bases, J lost 6 bases, and 6 bases stayed unmatched. Germline CDR1 reads LNHDA; CDR2 reads SQIVND (reference sequence). CDR3 in DNA: TGTGCCAGTAGTAGTTGGACAGGCGCCGAGCAGTACGTC. It translates to CASSSWTGAEQYV.

The chain links TRBV13 to TRBJ2-1, with 7 bases identical to TRBD2. Germline V lookup: CDR1 PRHDT, CDR2 FYEKMQ (reference sequence). V shed 1 base, J shed 3 bases, and the junction held 6 bases outside the gene matches. CDR3 size: 16 residues. The CDR3 DNA sequence: TGTGCCAGCAGCTTAGAGGAGCGGGGCCACTACAATGAGCAGTTCTTC. Translated, it gives CASSLEERGHYNEQFF.

The chain employs TRBV6-5 and TRBJ1-5; perhaps TRBD1 as D (6 bases). This CDR3 is 15 amino acids long. V was clipped by 7 bases and J by 4 bases, with 17 bases between them. Looked up from germline, CDR1 is MNHEY and CDR2 is SVGAGI. The CDR3 region is CASTPRGDTNQPQHF. CDR3 nucleotide sequence: TGTGCCAGCACCCCACGGGGGGACACGAATCAGCCCCAGCATTTT.

The rearrangement joins TRBV11-2 to TRBJ1-6; tentatively, D is TRBD1 (6 bases). Trimming left V 1 base short and J 7 bases short, with 11 bases between. This CDR3 has 15 amino acids. Germline assignment: CDR1 SGHAT and CDR2 FQNNGV. The DNA of the CDR3 is TGTGCCAGCAGCTTAGTAGCAGGGGAGAATTCACCCCTCCACTTT. Encoded protein: CASSLVAGENSPLHF.